This T cell receptor (beta chain) came from a study of T-cell reconstitution after alpha-beta-depleted transplantation in children. Germline CDR1 MGHRA, CDR2 YSYEKL. Trimming took 3 bases from V and 5 from J; bases not matched to a gene: 9. The CDR3 has 16 residues. Unique molecular identifiers were incorporated when the TCRbeta library was constructed. Via MiXCR, TCRdb re-called the PCR reads, giving one row per CDR3 protein. Here the sample spans roughly 350,000 distinct CDR3 sequences, over 9% being singletons. This receptor was taken from a human donor who donated a stem cell graft to a child with acute lymphoblastic leukemia. V gene TRBV4-1 combines with J gene TRBJ2-1, with 8 bases lining up with TRBD2. The sequencing used PBMCs from the stem cell graft donor, collected from the stem cell graft. CDR3: CASSHPPGGRNNEQFF. CDR3 in DNA: TGCGCCAGCAGCCACCCCCCTGGCGGGAGGAACAATGAGCAGTTCTTC.